A single T cell receptor (beta chain) is shown here with its context. Antigen specificity is unknown. These data are taken from a study of shared clonotypes between healthy human individuals. Study results and limitations: Clonotype sharing among donors, it was expected, would be affected by sequencing depth. Relative to their counterparts shared across all four donors, non-shared clonotypes exhibited diminished generation probabilities. A generally larger estimated richness was seen in naive subsets than in memory subsets.

Execution of the assay was at deep level. Sequencing used immunoSEQ multiplex PCR; TCRdb keeps in-frame clones, though not all of them. The table shows some 1.5 million clones, with 95% to 99% occurring only once. Germline V gives CDR1 SQVTM, CDR2 ANQGSEA. Trimming took off 4 bases at V and 5 bases at J, with 15 bases between the two ends. The CDR3 has 14 amino acids. This TCR derives from a man aged 25 to 40 in good health. The V and J genes are TRBV29-1 and TRBJ1-3; D not certain. What was sequenced was naive CD4+ T cells sorted from blood. Subset here: CD45RA+ positively selected. For the CDR3, the DNA is TGCAGCGTTGTGGCAGGTAGAATTAGAAACACCATATATTTT. Translated, it gives CSVVAGRIRNTIYF.